Included here is one T cell receptor beta chain sequence, with context. Its antigen is unknown. TCRdb redid the calling of the 5' RACE reads with MiXCR, one entry per CDR3 protein. The table includes around 200,000 distinct CDR3 sequences, approximately 9.9% detected once. Germline lookup yields CDR1 DFQATT and CDR2 SNEGSKA (reference sequence). V was pared by 0 bases and J by 0 bases, with 5 bases of the junction left unmatched. The CDR3 runs 16 residues. The sample comes from a study of T cells after yellow fever vaccination. Study-wide findings and caveats: Once the booster was given, most primary-vaccination clones reappeared, at around 96% for CD4 and roughly 90% for CD8.

The TCR originated in a man in his late teens or twenties who received the YFV17D yellow fever vaccine. The chain uses TRBV20-1 and TRBJ2-5; TRBD1 agrees at 9 bases. Here the sequenced sample was CD8+ T cells sorted from PBMCs, taken 15 days after the yellow fever booster vaccination. In DNA form, the CDR3 reads TGCAGTGCTAGAGATGGGACAGGGAAGTACCAAGAGACCCAGTACTTC. This sequence encodes CSARDGTGKYQETQYF.